The present entry profiles one T cell receptor beta chain with its context. This clone showed up just once. Which antigen it targets is not known. No base quality values were provided; no much bigger clone lies one nucleotide off. Collaborating institutions collected whole blood in K2EDTA tubes following their own protocols. For TCRbeta analysis, collaborators shipped samples as frozen whole blood, isolated PBMCs, or DNA extracted from either of those sample types. This entry is derived from a study of blood T cell repertoires in COVID-19 (dated by TCRdb to about 2020). Concerning the study at large: Samples from collaborators originated in the United States, Italy and Spain and spanned both the acute and convalescent phases of COVID-19. The prospective study material was composed of cDNA or gDNA derived from T cells, B-cell-depleted T cells, or PBMCs. The dataset comprised deeply sampled blood TCRbeta repertoires from subjects exposed to, actively infected with, or recovered from COVID-19. The repertoires were released in a freely available public database intended as a resource for research on the immune response to SARS-CoV-2. The samples were drawn from the first 160 participants of the ongoing ImmuneRACE study and from some 1,300 subjects provided by 6 global collaborators. A de-identified subject ID, COVID-19 status, age in years and sex were almost always included in the sample metadata. Where available, HLA class I and class II types were taken from metadata supplied by the sample provider and were not determined by assay-based typing.

Looking up the germline V gene yields CDR1 SGHRS and CDR2 YFSETQ. The CDR3, cysteine through phenylalanine, is 14 amino acids long. Of all the DNA, just the CDR3 is kept, 42 bases in frame from base 1. V and J are trimmed by 4 bases and 4 bases, and the gene matches miss 5 bases of the junction. Overall study results and their limits: The quantity of clinical and demographic metadata differed by source and by participant and was supplied without curation.

TCRbeta CDR3 regions were amplified from genomic DNA using the immunoSEQ Assay, a bias-controlled multiplex PCR. Per the original workflow: Within the assay, amplification of reference gene primers was used to estimate how many nucleated cells each sample contained. To quantify the absolute abundance of each unique TCRbeta CDR3 rearrangement, sequence reads were collapsed and filtered. Productive Simpson clonality was computed per sample as the square root of Simpson's diversity index over productive rearrangements. In its TCRdb copy, this immuneACCESS table keeps in-frame sequences only and misses some clones. Where compared with another copy, unresolved V genes explain less than half of these, and the others have no known cause. For V, J and clone size, that table is used; D and trimming come from the DNA. In all, the sample holds 110,000 or so clones, and less than 90% of those were seen once. About 3.9% of the sample is in the top ten clones.

The sample comprised peripheral blood. The chain employs TRBV5-1 and TRBJ1-2; TRBD1 fits 9 bases in the junction. This sequence was found in a man in his fifties with acute or convalescent COVID-19. The encoded CDR3 is CASSPGTGTYGYTF. The bases read TGCGCCAGCAGCCCCGGGACAGGGACCTATGGCTACACCTTC.